A single sample is the source of the 11 T cell receptor beta chains below, sequenced in a study of a mutant IDH1 vaccine in newly diagnosed glioma. Time point denoted: week 11, during vaccination. In the vaccine, a single dose held 300 ug of the mutant IDH1 20-mer peptide, along with topical imiquimod. This table comes from immunoSEQ multiplex PCR, and its TCRdb copy is limited to in-frame clones, with some not included. This sample has about 30,000 clones, with around 80% found just once. These receptors are not linked to any known antigen. Sample: PBMCs, taken from a glioma patient whose treatment included an IDH1 peptide vaccine. These receptors originate from a man aged 25 to 40 with glioma.

This rearrangement joins TRBV5-6 to TRBJ1-2; 7 bases align to TRBD1. In germline, CDR1 is SGHDT, CDR2 YYEEEE. This CDR3 region has 15 residues. V gave up 0 bases and J gave up 3 bases; unmatched junction bases: 5. The CDR3 coding sequence is TGTGCCAGCAGCTTGGCCCAGGGGGGCTACTATGGCTACACCTTC. This encodes CASSLAQGGYYGYTF.

This rearrangement joins TRBV21-1 to TRBJ1-5. TRBV21-1 is classified as a pseudogene. CDR3 length: 15 residues. CDR3 sequence (DNA): TGTGCCAGCAGCAAGACGGGAGATGAGAATCAGCCCCAGCATTTT. It is translated as CASSKTGDENQPQHF.

The J gene is TRBJ1-2, the V gene TRBV7-2; 9 bases are a match to TRBD1. Looked up from germline, CDR1 is SGHTA and CDR2 is FQGNSA. V shed 3 bases, J shed 4 bases, and the junction held 0 bases outside the gene matches. CDR3 length equals 13 residues. Here the CDR3 reads CASSLTGGYGYTF. CDR3 DNA: TGTGCCAGCAGCTTGACAGGGGGCTATGGCTACACCTTC.

V usage is TRBV6-6 and J usage is TRBJ2-2; the D gene is possibly TRBD1 (5 bases). The CDR3 contains 15 residues. V shed 2 bases and J shed 4 bases, with 11 bases lying between them. Germline loops: CDR1 MNHNY, CDR2 SVGAGI (reference sequence). The DNA for the CDR3 is TGTGCCAGCAGTTACCTGACAGAGACCACCGGGGAGCTGTTTTTT. This gives the protein CASSYLTETTGELFF.

This clone was seen a few times. The V and J genes are TRBV2 and TRBJ1-1; D remains unclear. V lost 2 bases, J lost 5 bases, and 9 bases lay in between. The CDR3 sequence is 13 residues long. Germline V gene lookup returns CDR1 SNHLY and CDR2 FYNNEI. This chain's CDR3 is CASSEQAKTEAFF. CDR3 bases: TGTGCCAGCAGTGAACAGGCCAAGACTGAAGCTTTCTTT.

The chain employs TRBV7-9 and TRBJ2-7; a possible D gene is TRBD2 (6 bases). V was clipped by 5 bases and J by 8 bases, with 16 bases between them. The CDR3 contains 13 residues. Looked up from germline, CDR1 is SEHNR and CDR2 is FQNEAQ (reference sequence). DNA for the CDR3: TGTGCCAGCAGCAATCGGGAGTTCGGTCAGCAGTACTTC. Protein sequence: CASSNREFGQQYF.

The CDR3: CASSQQERYEQYF. Here the CDR3 DNA reads TGCGCCAGCAGCCAACAGGAACGCTACGAGCAGTACTTC. The rearrangement uses TRBV4-1 and TRBJ2-7; D remains unclear. Looked up from germline, CDR1 is MGHRA and CDR2 is YSYEKL. The CDR3 length is 13 residues. The V gene lost 2 bases and the J gene lost 3 bases, with 8 bases spanning the gap.

As DNA, the CDR3 is TGCGCCAGCAGCCAAGATAGTCGGTTGGGGGGCTACACCTTC. Its protein is CASSQDSRLGGYTF. The rearrangement uses TRBV4-1 and TRBJ1-2; no clear D. The CDR3 consists of 14 residues. Deletions cut 0 bases from V and 8 bases from J, with 13 bases between. The germline V gene has CDR1 MGHRA and CDR2 YSYEKL.

The chain employs TRBV6-5 and TRBJ1-2; D is uncertain. The CDR3 has 13 residues. Trimming took off 7 bases at V and 0 bases at J, with 9 bases between the two ends. The germline gives CDR1 MNHEY, CDR2 SVGAGI. The CDR3 DNA sequence: TGTGCCAGCATCGACCCAGCTAACTATGGCTACACCTTC. Its protein is CASIDPANYGYTF.

This chain connects TRBV7-7 to TRBJ2-2; the D is unclear. V dropped 2 bases and J dropped 4 bases, with 5 bases sitting between them. The CDR3 length is 13 residues. The V gene's germline CDR1 is SSHAT and CDR2 FNYEAQ (reference sequence). The CDR3 coding sequence is TGTGCCAGCAGCTTACACCTCACCGGGGAGCTGTTTTTT. This gives the protein CASSLHLTGELFF. The full variable domain, its missing parts supplied by reference TRBV7-7 and TRBJ2-2, is GAGVSQSPRYKVTKRGQDVTLRCDPISSHATLYWYQQALGQGPEFLTYFNYEAQPDKSGLPSDRFSAERPEGSISTLTIQRTEQRDSAMYRCASSLHLTGELFFGEGSRLTVL.

This clone has a handful of counts. V is TRBV15 and J is TRBJ1-1, with unresolved D. Germline V gives CDR1 LNHNV, CDR2 YYDKDF (reference sequence). V was clipped by 9 bases and J by 1 base, with 12 bases between them. The length of the CDR3 is 13 residues. CDR3 sequence (DNA): TGTGCCACGAGAGGAACAGCGAACACTGAAGCTTTCTTT. Its translation is CATRGTANTEAFF.